This TCR beta chain was found in a study of vaccination and CD4 T cells after COVID-19. For the study at large: Convalescent participants consisted of six males and four females, two being Hispanic. Findings and caveats of the study: Spike mono-reactivity was the property of 304 of 307 vaccine-specific clones in convalescent patients.

CDR1 and CDR2 from the germline V gene are SGHTA and FQGNSA. Trimming pared 1 base from V and 2 bases from J, leaving 20 bases between. CDR3 length: 18 residues. Treatment: roughly 10-day PBMC culture with coronavirus spike peptide pools or control peptides (ViraFEST assay). ViraFEST used peptide pools to expand antigen-specific T cells and subsequently sequenced their TCRs. About this clonotype itself: Its antigen remains unidentified.

The Oncomine TCR Beta short-read assay was what sequenced the DNA obtained from cultured CD4+ T cells. Each CDR3 protein is one row after TCRdb ran MiXCR on the PCR reads. The sample shows about 9,900 distinct CDR3 sequences, about 54% of them seen only once. The sequencing sample was made of CD4+ T cells from blood, cultured in vitro. The origin of this receptor is a human donor who had recovered from COVID-19. V is TRBV7-2 and J is TRBJ1-1, with TRBD1 as a possible D gene (6 bases). The CDR3 protein is CASSLDSTTGRGNTEAFF. The CDR3 nucleotides are TGTGCCAGCAGCTTAGATTCAACCACAGGGAGGGGAAACACTGAAGCTTTCTTT.